Sequencing of this T cell receptor (beta chain) was carried out in a study of T cells in Graves' hyperthyroidism and ophthalmopathy. Regarding the study as a whole: The majority of expanded thyroid clonotypes above 0.001 also appeared in blood. Stable hyperthyroidism and ophthalmopathy were separated using 13 V-J signatures.

Regions amplified from RNA transcripts were the TCR beta CDR3 regions. A set of HTBI primers served as the primers for a first-round RT-PCR of the TCR CDR3. TCRdb analysed the multiplex PCR reads with MiXCR anew, one entry per CDR3 protein. The sample includes roughly 800,000 distinct CDR3 sequences, about 38% of them seen just once. The V end was cut by 2 bases, the J end by 1 base, with 8 bases between. This CDR3 spans 14 amino acids. A few counts support this clonotype. Its target is not known. The sample taken for sequencing was blood. The rearrangement links TRBV12-3 or TRBV12-4 to TRBJ1-1; D not certain. This clonotype was obtained from a man aged 18 to 29 with Graves' hyperthyroidism. CDR3 in DNA: TGTGCCAGCAGTTTAAGGATGCAGAACACTGAAGCTTTCTTT. Residues: CASSLRMQNTEAFF.